Shown below are 28 T cell receptor beta chains from a single sample sequenced in a study of cytomegalovirus exposure and HLA in healthy donors. Here immunoSEQ multiplex PCR was the method, and the copy in TCRdb shows in-frame clones only, minus some. This table has roughly 200,000 clones, around 82% appearing once. Sequencing input: PBMCs. The receptors here all came from a woman between 18 and 29 years old in good health and CMV-seropositive.

V gene TRBV19 combines with J gene TRBJ1-4, with 8 bases identical to TRBD1. The germline V gene encodes CDR1 LNHDA and CDR2 SQIVND (reference sequence). The V segment lost 5 bases and the J segment 5 bases; nucleotides outside the gene matches: 4. This CDR3 is 14 amino acids long. The CDR3 sequence: CASSPGQANEKLFF. The DNA of the CDR3 is TGTGCCAGTAGTCCGGGACAGGCAAATGAAAAACTGTTTTTT. The full variable domain, rest sourced from reference TRBV19 and TRBJ1-4, is DGGITQSPKYLFRKEGQNVTLSCEQNLNHDAMYWYRQDPGQGLRLIYYSQIVNDFQKGDIAEGYSVSREKKESFPLTVTSAQKNPTAFYLCASSPGQANEKLFFGSGTQLSVL.

This clone was picked up a small number of times. This chain links TRBV2 with TRBJ1-2, with 10 bases aligning to TRBD1. The CDR3 contains 15 residues. In germline, CDR1 is SNHLY, CDR2 FYNNEI. The V gene end was trimmed by 0 bases and the J gene end by 8 bases; junction bases not matched to a gene: 6. CDR3: CASSEAAGTGAGYTF. In DNA, the CDR3 is TGTGCCAGCAGTGAAGCGGCCGGGACAGGGGCAGGCTACACCTTC.

The chain combines TRBV7-3 with TRBJ1-4; the D gene is possibly TRBD1 (6 bases). Deletions cut 5 bases from V and 3 bases from J, with 13 bases between. The CDR3 consists of 15 residues. Germline CDR1 SGHTA, CDR2 FQGTGA. CDR3 sequence (DNA): TGTGCCAGCAGCCCAACAGGGAACCCTAATGAAAAACTGTTTTTT. Translation: CASSPTGNPNEKLFF.

This chain uses TRBV9 with TRBJ1-3; D is ambiguous. Between the trimmed V and J ends, which lost 0 bases and 6 bases, there was a span of 10 bases. Germline V gene lookup returns CDR1 SGDLS and CDR2 YYNGEE. The CDR3 is 14 residues long. CDR3 in DNA: TGTGCCAGCAGCGTAGGCGGGGAAGTAAACACCATATATTTT. Translation: CASSVGGEVNTIYF.

The chain carries TRBV29-1 and TRBJ2-1; tentatively, D is TRBD2 (6 bases). CDR3 length: 13 residues. Between the trimmed V and J ends, which lost 5 bases and 7 bases, there was a span of 15 bases. Germline CDR1 and CDR2: SQVTM and ANQGSEA. The CDR3 spells CSVQKLRGNEQFF. In nucleotides, the CDR3 is TGCAGCGTTCAAAAACTACGGGGGAATGAGCAGTTCTTC.

The chain has TRBV7-8 and TRBJ1-2; 7 bases align to TRBD1. J lost 2 bases, V lost 5 bases, and 14 bases had no gene match. Germline V gene sequence: CDR1 SGHVS, CDR2 FQNEAQ. This CDR3 contains 17 residues. The CDR3 reads CASSTRTTGPLNYGYTF. In nucleotides, the CDR3 is TGTGCCAGCAGCACTCGAACGACAGGGCCGCTCAACTATGGCTACACCTTC.

The chain recombines TRBV7-2 with TRBJ2-1, with 9 bases aligning to TRBD2. The V and J ends lost 5 bases and 5 bases, in that order; junction bases with no gene match: 10. Germline V gives CDR1 SGHTA, CDR2 FQGNSA. The CDR3 length is 16 residues. The chain's CDR3 is CASSGRRRGGHNEQFF. Written as DNA, the CDR3 is TGTGCCAGCAGCGGACGGAGGCGGGGGGGCCACAATGAGCAGTTCTTC. Complete variable domain (other parts from reference TRBV7-2 and TRBJ2-1): GAGVSQSPSNKVTEKGKDVELRCDPISGHTALYWYRQSLGQGLEFLIYFQGNSAPDKSGLPSDRFSAERTGGSVSTLTIQRTQQEDSAVYLCASSGRRRGGHNEQFFGPGTRLTVL.

V usage is TRBV5-1 and J usage is TRBJ2-2, with D uncertain. V lost 1 base and J 5 bases, leaving 9 bases between the germline ends. CDR3 size: 14 residues. Germline CDR1 is SGHRS and CDR2 is YFSETQ. This CDR3 reads CASSLIGLTGELFF. CDR3 bases: TGCGCCAGCAGCTTGATTGGGCTAACCGGGGAGCTGTTTTTT.

This clone was found once. This chain links TRBV7-2 with TRBJ1-1; D is perhaps TRBD1 (6 bases). Per germline, CDR1 SGHTA and CDR2 FQGNSA. The CDR3 contains 15 residues. The ends were cut back, 4 bases at V and 5 bases at J, with 17 bases in the middle. The CDR3 region is CASSSPQGQGTEAFF. In DNA form, the CDR3 reads TGTGCCAGCAGCTCACCACAGGGTCAAGGGACTGAAGCTTTCTTT.

The chain carries TRBV9 and TRBJ1-2; TRBD1 might be the D (6 bases). This CDR3 region has 14 residues. V lost 4 bases to trimming and J lost 6 bases, with 16 bases between them. Looked up from germline, CDR1 is SGDLS and CDR2 is YYNGEE. The CDR3 region has the DNA TGTGCCAGCAGCTCCGGGACCAGGGGCGATGGCTACACCTTC. Protein: CASSSGTRGDGYTF.

The chain is built from TRBV6-1 and TRBJ2-2; 9 nucleotides agree with TRBD1. The V segment lost 5 bases and the J segment 0 bases; nucleotides outside the gene matches: 1. There are 15 residues in the CDR3. Germline CDR1 MNHNS, CDR2 SASEGT. CDR3 region: CASSRQGANTGELFF. The CDR3 DNA sequence: TGTGCCAGCAGTCGACAGGGGGCGAACACCGGGGAGCTGTTTTTT.

The chain uses TRBV6-5 and TRBJ1-2, with D maybe TRBD1 (5 bases). The V gene lost 4 bases and the J gene lost 4 bases, with 13 bases spanning the gap. The CDR3 covers 14 residues. Germline lookup yields CDR1 MNHEY and CDR2 SVGAGI. The CDR3: CASSSEGASYGYTF. CDR3 DNA: TGTGCCAGCAGTTCCGAAGGGGCGTCCTATGGCTACACCTTC.

This rearrangement joins TRBV6-5 to TRBJ2-2; a possible D gene is TRBD2 (5 bases). The V end was cut by 4 bases, the J end by 6 bases, with 9 bases between. The germline V gene has CDR1 MNHEY and CDR2 SVGAGI. This CDR3 is 13 amino acids long. CDR3 nucleotide sequence: TGTGCCAGCAGTTCCGTGGGAGCCGGGGAGCTGTTTTTT. It encodes CASSSVGAGELFF.

The chain has TRBV7-8 and TRBJ2-5; 12 bases agree with TRBD2. This CDR3 contains 16 residues. J was trimmed by 3 bases and V by 5 bases; bases with no gene match: 7. CDR1 is SGHVS, CDR2 FQNEAQ, per germline. Written as DNA, the CDR3 is TGTGCCAGCAGCACCCGGACTAGCGGGGACGAAGAGACCCAGTACTTC. Translated: CASSTRTSGDEETQYF. The full variable domain, in which reference TRBV7-8 and TRBJ2-5 provide the parts outside the CDR3, is GAGVSQSPRYKVAKRGQDVALRCDPISGHVSLFWYQQALGQGPEFLTYFQNEAQLDKSGLPSDRFFAERPEGSVSTLKIQRTQQEDSAVYLCASSTRTSGDEETQYFGPGTRLLVL.

This sequence joins TRBV6-5 and TRBJ2-7; D uncertain. V lost 5 bases and J 0 bases, leaving 11 bases between the germline ends. Germline CDR1 reads MNHEY; CDR2 reads SVGAGI. This CDR3 comprises 14 residues. The CDR3 sequence is CASSPDTSSYEQYF. CDR3 coding DNA: TGTGCCAGCAGTCCCGACACGAGCTCCTACGAGCAGTACTTC.

This clone was observed once. The V and J genes are TRBV2 and TRBJ2-1; 8 bases line up with TRBD2. The CDR3 covers 15 residues. The V segment lost 6 bases and the J segment 3 bases; nucleotides outside the gene matches: 7. The V gene's germline CDR1 is SNHLY and CDR2 FYNNEI. The CDR3 is CASRAGLGSYNEQFF. The CDR3 nucleotides are TGTGCCAGCAGGGCGGGACTAGGTAGCTACAATGAGCAGTTCTTC.

This clone occurred once. The J gene is TRBJ2-1, the V gene TRBV19; tentatively, D is TRBD2 (6 bases). The CDR3 extends over 13 amino acids. The V end lost 6 bases, the J end lost 3 bases, and 9 bases lay between the germline ends. CDR1 and CDR2 (germline): LNHDA, SQIVND (reference sequence). The CDR3 reads CASRGRYYNEQFF. The CDR3 DNA is TGTGCCAGTAGAGGGAGGTACTACAATGAGCAGTTCTTC.

The gene calls are TRBV6-1 and TRBJ2-7; 7 bases are a match to TRBD1. The trim removed 7 bases at V and 5 bases at J, leaving 8 bases unmatched. Germline V gene lookup returns CDR1 MNHNS and CDR2 SASEGT. This CDR3 has 13 amino acids. For the CDR3, the DNA is TGTGCCAGCAAAGGACAGGTATTCGACGAGCAGTACTTC. Amino acid sequence: CASKGQVFDEQYF.

The gene calls are TRBV5-8 and TRBJ1-1, with D unclear. CDR1 is SGHTS, CDR2 YDEGEE, per germline. The ends were cut back, 3 bases at V and 0 bases at J, with 12 bases in the middle. CDR3 size: 15 residues. CDR3 sequence (DNA): TGTGCCAGCAGCTCAGGAATCGTCGTGAACACTGAAGCTTTCTTT. Its translation: CASSSGIVVNTEAFF.

The chain uses TRBV7-8 and TRBJ2-5, with D possibly matching TRBD2 (5 bases). Germline lookup yields CDR1 SGHVS and CDR2 FQNEAQ. This CDR3 comprises 16 residues. Trimming left V 5 bases short and J 0 bases short, with 16 bases between. CDR3 in DNA: TGTGCCAGCAGCGGAACCCCCTCGGGAAACCAAGAGACCCAGTACTTC. It is translated as CASSGTPSGNQETQYF. The complete variable domain, with remaining parts taken from reference TRBV7-8 and TRBJ2-5, reads GAGVSQSPRYKVAKRGQDVALRCDPISGHVSLFWYQQALGQGPEFLTYFQNEAQLDKSGLPSDRFFAERPEGSVSTLKIQRTQQEDSAVYLCASSGTPSGNQETQYFGPGTRLLVL.

V is TRBV6-4 and J is TRBJ2-1, with TRBD1 matching over 9 bases. CDR1 and CDR2 (germline): MRHNA, SNTAGT. The CDR3 has 17 residues. J was trimmed by 1 base and V by 3 bases; bases with no gene match: 7. CDR3 in DNA: TGTGCCAGCAGTGATCCTCGCGGGACAGGGTCCTACAATGAGCAGTTCTTC. Its translation is CASSDPRGTGSYNEQFF.

A few counts support this clone. The chain uses TRBV5-6 and TRBJ2-7; 7 positions agree with TRBD2. V lost 0 bases, J lost 2 bases, and 5 bases stayed unmatched. The CDR3 is made up of 15 amino acids. Germline loops: CDR1 SGHDT, CDR2 YYEEEE. DNA for the CDR3: TGTGCCAGCAGCTTGGGCCGGGGGGTAGCCTACGAGCAGTACTTC. This sequence encodes CASSLGRGVAYEQYF. The variable domain in full, with the rest retrieved from reference TRBV5-6 and TRBJ2-7, is DAGVTQSPTHLIKTRGQQVTLRCSPKSGHDTVSWYQQALGQGPQFIFQYYEEEERQRGNFPDRFSGHQFPNYSSELNVNALLLGDSALYLCASSLGRGVAYEQYFGPGTRLTVT.

This rearrangement joins TRBV5-6 to TRBJ2-3, with 8 bases aligning to TRBD2. The length of the CDR3 is 17 residues. Losses at the gene ends were 0 bases for V and 5 bases for J; bases not matched to a gene: 11. Germline V gives CDR1 SGHDT, CDR2 YYEEEE. The CDR3, as DNA: TGTGCCAGCAGCTTGGGACAAGGCGGGGGGCATTTAGATACGCAGTATTTT. Residues: CASSLGQGGGHLDTQYF.

The chain joins TRBV10-3 to TRBJ1-2, with D tentatively TRBD1 (5 bases). V lost 3 bases and J 7 bases, leaving 15 bases between the germline ends. Germline lookup yields CDR1 ENHRY and CDR2 SYGVKD. The CDR3 totals 14 residues. In nucleotides, the CDR3 is TGTGCCATCAGTGACCCAGGGTTTGTCCTTGGCTACACCTTC. It is translated as CAISDPGFVLGYTF.

This rearrangement joins TRBV5-1 to TRBJ2-7; 7 bases agree with TRBD1. V lost 4 bases and J lost 2; bases outside the gene matches: 6. The germline V gene has CDR1 SGHRS and CDR2 YFSETQ. CDR3 length: 14 residues. The CDR3 reads CASSRTGTPYEQYF. DNA of the CDR3: TGCGCCAGCAGCAGGACAGGAACACCCTACGAGCAGTACTTC.

This chain connects TRBV4-2 to TRBJ1-1, with D possibly being TRBD1 (6 bases). V gave up 1 base and J gave up 0 bases, with 9 bases separating them. Germline lookup yields CDR1 LGHNA and CDR2 YNFKEQ. CDR3 length: 15 amino acids. The CDR3 loop reads CASSQGTDLNTEAFF. The CDR3 DNA reads TGTGCCAGCAGCCAAGGGACAGATTTGAACACTGAAGCTTTCTTT.

The chain joins TRBV5-4 to TRBJ2-5, with 12 bases matching TRBD2. V trimming: 5 bases; J trimming: 3 bases; junction bases outside the gene matches: 14. This CDR3 contains 18 residues. Per the germline V gene, CDR1 is SGHNT and CDR2 is YYREEE (reference sequence). The CDR3 loop is CASSQKTTSGGGKETQYF. CDR3 DNA: TGTGCCAGCAGTCAAAAGACGACTAGCGGGGGAGGAAAAGAGACCCAGTACTTC. Combining the CDR3 with reference TRBV5-4 and TRBJ2-5 gives the whole variable domain ETGVTQSPTHLIKTRGQQVTLRCSSQSGHNTVSWYQQALGQGPQFIFQYYREEENGRGNFPPRFSGLQFPNYSSELNVNALELDDSALYLCASSQKTTSGGGKETQYFGPGTRLLVL.

V usage is TRBV4-2 and J usage is TRBJ1-5; D is ambiguous. The CDR3 covers 16 residues. V lost 0 bases and J lost 2, with 11 bases in between. CDR1 is LGHNA, CDR2 YNFKEQ, per germline. The CDR3 coding sequence is TGTGCCAGCAGCCAAGATAAGAGGGCAGGCAATCAGCCCCAGCATTTT. This sequence encodes CASSQDKRAGNQPQHF.